These 22 T cell receptor beta chains were all obtained from the same sample, sequenced in a study of T cells expressing NK-cell markers. TCRdb reprocessed the 5' RACE reads, keeping one entry per CDR3 protein, no DNA. The data include about half a million distinct CDR3 sequences; the top ten clones carry roughly 1.4%. Material for sequencing was blood T cells: a sorted CD56 or NKG2C T cell subset, CD4+ or CD8+ T cells, or bulk PBMC T cells (not recorded which). The receptors stem from a woman between 50 and 59 years old in good health.

The chain joins TRBV7-9 to TRBJ1-6; as DNA is missing, the TRBD1 call by TCRdb cannot be tested. The germline CDR1 and CDR2 sequences are SEHNR and FQNEAQ (reference sequence). This CDR3 has 17 amino acids. The CDR3 sequence is CASSLGGGTDYNSPLHF. Variable domain in full (rest from reference TRBV7-9 and TRBJ1-6): DTGVSQNPRHKITKRGQNVTFRCDPISEHNRLYWYRQTLGQGPEFLTYFQNEAQLEKSRLLSDRFSAERPKGSFSTLEIQRTEQGDSAMYLCASSLGGGTDYNSPLHFGNGTRLTVT.

The chain's CDR3 is CASSLGNTDTQYF. The rearrangement links TRBV6-2 or TRBV6-3 to TRBJ2-3. This CDR3 spans 13 amino acids. Germline V CDR1 and CDR2: MNHEY, SVGEGT.

The gene calls are TRBV29-1 and TRBJ2-5; TCRdb picks TRBD1, but there is no DNA to check that call. The CDR3 spans 13 residues. The V gene's germline CDR1 is SQVTM and CDR2 ANQGSEA. The CDR3 protein is CSVAAAPVETQYF. Using reference TRBV29-1 and TRBJ2-5 for the parts outside the CDR3, the full variable domain is SAVISQKPSRDICQRGTSLTIQCQVDSQVTMMFWYRQQPGQSLTLIATANQGSEATYESGFVIDKFPISRPNLTFSTLTVSNMSPEDSSIYLCSVAAAPVETQYFGPGTRLLVL.

The J gene is TRBJ2-1, the V gene TRBV19; the TRBD1 assignment by TCRdb is unverifiable without DNA. The CDR3 consists of 15 residues. Germline loops: CDR1 LNHDA, CDR2 SQIVND (reference sequence). The chain's CDR3 is CASSILGQGPNEQFF.

The rearrangement links TRBV2 to TRBJ2-2; TCRdb picks TRBD1, but there is no DNA to check that call. Germline CDR1 SNHLY, CDR2 FYNNEI. CDR3 length: 13 residues. CDR3: CASEVTGTGELFF.

This chain joins TRBV7-9 and TRBJ2-3; TCRdb designates TRBD1, a call that cannot be tested without DNA. Germline lookup yields CDR1 SEHNR and CDR2 FQNEAQ (reference sequence). This CDR3 contains 15 residues. CDR3 loop: CASSVRGERGDTQYF.

The chain combines TRBV11-2 with TRBJ2-2; absent DNA, TCRdb's TRBD2 call cannot be checked. Germline CDR1 is SGHAT and CDR2 is FQNNGV. The CDR3 loop spans 14 amino acids. This chain's CDR3 is CASAPSSATGELFF.

The chain recombines TRBV29-1 with TRBJ1-2; no DNA is available, so the TRBD1 call from TCRdb remains unchecked. The CDR3 is made up of 13 amino acids. From germline, CDR1 is SQVTM and CDR2 ANQGSEA. The CDR3 region is CSVDDRGDNGYTF.

The CDR3: CASSLGGQGASNIQYF. The chain couples TRBV12-3 or TRBV12-4 to TRBJ2-4; no DNA is available, so the TRBD1 call from TCRdb remains unchecked. The CDR3 is 16 amino acids.

This chain links TRBV5-4 with TRBJ2-1; TCRdb picks TRBD2, but there is no DNA to check that call. This CDR3 contains 15 residues. CDR1 and CDR2 (germline): SGHNT, YYREEE (reference sequence). CDR3 protein: CASSLEGGSGREQFF.

The chain has TRBV12-3 or TRBV12-4 and TRBJ2-5; TCRdb's assignment of TRBD1 cannot be checked, as there is no DNA. CDR3 length: 13 residues. The CDR3 spells CASSGTGGGTQYF.

The chain has TRBV27 and TRBJ2-7; there is no DNA to check the TCRdb D call of TRBD1. This CDR3 is 14 amino acids long. Germline assignment: CDR1 MNHEY and CDR2 SMNVEV (reference sequence). Here the CDR3 reads CASRNGGGSYEQYF.

V and J are TRBV5-6 and TRBJ2-1; TCRdb indicates TRBD1, and absent DNA this call remains unverified. The germline V gene encodes CDR1 SGHDT and CDR2 YYEEEE. The CDR3 runs to 16 residues. The CDR3 spells CASSFGGPRSYNEQFF.

The chain recombines TRBV20-1 with TRBJ2-1; the D call of TRBD2 rests on TCRdb alone, since no DNA is present to check it. This CDR3 comprises 16 residues. Germline CDR1 reads DFQATT; CDR2 reads SNEGSKA (reference sequence). CDR3: CSARISGRTRYNEQFF.

This chain joins TRBV28 and TRBJ2-6; TCRdb selects TRBD1, and the lack of DNA leaves this call unchecked. Germline V gene sequence: CDR1 MDHEN, CDR2 SYDVKM. The CDR3 extends over 19 amino acids. The CDR3 sequence is CASSLGAGQGLAGANVLTF.

J is TRBJ2-1 and V is TRBV19. The CDR3 is 13 amino acids. Germline V gene data show CDR1 as LNHDA and CDR2 as SQIVND (reference sequence). The CDR3 protein is CASSTRSYNEQFF.

The CDR3 loop reads CASSPGLVEDTQYF. The genes are TRBV5-6 and TRBJ2-3; the D call from TCRdb, TRBD2, cannot be confirmed without DNA. Germline V lookup: CDR1 SGHDT, CDR2 YYEEEE. The CDR3 runs to 14 residues.

The V call is TRBV18, the J call TRBJ2-7. Germline V lookup: CDR1 KGHSH, CDR2 LQKENI. This CDR3 spans 16 amino acids. CDR3 in amino acids: CASSPPGYRGHLEQYF.

The CDR3: CASSIRQAAYEQYF. The gene calls are TRBV21-1 and TRBJ2-7; TCRdb's D call, TRBD1, is unchecked because there is no DNA. TRBV21-1 is assigned pseudogene status. The CDR3 consists of 14 residues.

The chain combines TRBV19 with TRBJ2-7; checking the TCRdb D call of TRBD2 is not possible without DNA. CDR3 size: 13 residues. Germline V CDR1 and CDR2: LNHDA, SQIVND (reference sequence). Here the CDR3 reads CASRRDSSYEQYF.

This chain connects TRBV5-6 to TRBJ1-2; no DNA is available, so the TRBD1 call from TCRdb remains unchecked. The germline V gene has CDR1 SGHDT and CDR2 YYEEEE. CDR3 size: 12 residues. CDR3 sequence: CASSRTGSGYTF.

V usage is TRBV11-2 and J usage is TRBJ2-2; TCRdb's D gene call, TRBD1, goes unchecked for lack of DNA. The CDR3 is made up of 16 amino acids. Germline CDR1 and CDR2: SGHAT and FQNNGV. The CDR3 here is CASSPGGGRVIGELFF.